The clone carrying this T cell receptor beta chain was seen a single time. Trimming took 2 bases from V and 6 from J; bases not matched to a gene: 4. Per the germline V gene, CDR1 is MNHNS and CDR2 is SASEGT. The CDR3 has 15 residues. The sample originates from a study of T cell responses to AZD1222 COVID-19 vaccine. The data were produced by immunoSEQ multiplex PCR, yet TCRdb's version contains in-frame clones alone and is incomplete. Among just under 150,000 clones listed, 88% were seen once. Sequencing was performed on peripheral blood, taken 28 days after the second dose of the MenACWY control vaccine. The clonotype was recovered from an adult who received the MenACWY meningococcal vaccine as a control. The chain carries TRBV6-1 and TRBJ1-6; TRBD1 matches at 7 bases. The CDR3, as DNA: TGTGCCAGCAGTGAATTGGGACAGAGTAATTCACCCCTCCACTTT. Translating it yields CASSELGQSNSPLHF.